The next 29 T cell receptor beta chains were all read from a single sample in a study of blood T cell repertoires in COVID-19. The data were produced by immunoSEQ multiplex PCR, yet TCRdb's version contains in-frame clones alone and is incomplete. Among over 60,000 clones listed, roughly 82% were seen once. The sequenced sample was peripheral blood. These receptors all come from a human donor in a cohort sampled during active COVID-19.

The chain uses TRBV30 and TRBJ1-2; D not resolved. The V end was cut by 4 bases, the J end by 7 bases, with 16 bases between. The germline CDR1 and CDR2 sequences are GTSNPN and SVGIG (reference sequence). CDR3 length equals 13 residues. The CDR3 reads CAWTIPPSVGYTF. DNA of the CDR3: TGTGCCTGGACTATACCCCCCTCTGTTGGCTACACCTTC.

The rearrangement joins TRBV9 to TRBJ1-1; D gene unclear. The CDR3 runs to 17 residues. Germline values: CDR1 SGDLS, CDR2 YYNGEE. V gave up 3 bases and J gave up 0 bases, with 18 bases separating them. The CDR3 reads CASSAGGRIGLNTEAFF. CDR3 DNA: TGTGCCAGCAGCGCAGGAGGTCGGATAGGGTTGAACACTGAAGCTTTCTTT.

This chain uses TRBV4-1 with TRBJ2-6, with 9 positions matching TRBD1. The CDR3 length is 17 residues. Germline V gene lookup returns CDR1 MGHRA and CDR2 YSYEKL. The junction had 3 bases not matched to a gene; V was cut back by 1 base and J by 2 bases. CDR3 DNA sequence: TGCGCCAGCAGCCAAGGTGGGGACAGGGCTGGGGCCAACGTCCTGACTTTC. Translation: CASSQGGDRAGANVLTF.

This chain uses TRBV19 with TRBJ2-2, with D maybe TRBD1 (5 bases). The germline gives CDR1 LNHDA, CDR2 SQIVND (reference sequence). This CDR3 is 14 amino acids long. The V end was cut by 4 bases, the J end by 1 base, with 7 bases between. The CDR3 sequence: CASSNQGNTGELFF. The DNA of the CDR3 is TGTGCCAGTAGTAACCAGGGGAACACCGGGGAGCTGTTTTTT.

This clone was picked up a small number of times. The CDR3 DNA reads as TGTGCCAGCAGTCGGGGGAATCAGCCCCAGCATTTT. This codes for CASSRGNQPQHF. The chain recombines TRBV2 with TRBJ1-5; the D gene is possibly TRBD1 (5 bases). This CDR3 spans 12 amino acids. V dropped 5 bases and J dropped 4 bases, with 6 bases sitting between them. Germline V gives CDR1 SNHLY, CDR2 FYNNEI.

The gene calls are TRBV5-4 and TRBJ1-2; a weak D match, TRBD1 (6 bases). The CDR3 sequence is 17 residues long. V lost 4 bases and J 2 bases, leaving 21 bases between the germline ends. CDR1 and CDR2 from the germline V gene are SGHNT and YYREEE (reference sequence). DNA of the CDR3: TGTGCCAGCAGCCAAGTCGGGGGGGCAGGTGGGAACTATGGCTACACCTTC. Protein sequence: CASSQVGGAGGNYGYTF. Variable domain in full (rest from reference TRBV5-4 and TRBJ1-2): ETGVTQSPTHLIKTRGQQVTLRCSSQSGHNTVSWYQQALGQGPQFIFQYYREEENGRGNFPPRFSGLQFPNYSSELNVNALELDDSALYLCASSQVGGAGGNYGYTFGSGTRLTVV.

This chain links TRBV5-1 with TRBJ2-7, with 7 nucleotides matching TRBD1. This CDR3 has 14 residues. The germline V gene has CDR1 SGHRS and CDR2 YFSETQ. J gave up 1 base and V 6 bases, and 7 bases lay outside the gene matches. DNA for the CDR3: TGCGCCAGCACCATTATGACAGGGTCCTACGAGCAGTACTTC. Amino acids: CASTIMTGSYEQYF.

The V gene is TRBV11-2, the J gene TRBJ1-4; TRBD1 is a possible D gene (5 bases). There are 14 residues in the CDR3. Germline loops: CDR1 SGHAT, CDR2 FQNNGV. Trimming stripped 7 bases from V and 7 bases from J, with 16 bases between. The CDR3 sequence is CASNSGIGGEKLFF. CDR3 nucleotides: TGTGCCAGCAACTCAGGGATCGGGGGTGAAAAACTGTTTTTT.

This chain uses TRBV7-9 with TRBJ1-5, with D hard to call. The CDR3 totals 14 residues. Germline CDR1 reads SEHNR; CDR2 reads FQNEAQ (reference sequence). Trimming took 3 bases from V and 3 from J, leaving 9 bases between them. CDR3 bases: TGTGCCAGCAGCTTCGGGATACTCAATCAGCCCCAGCATTTT. It encodes CASSFGILNQPQHF.

The chain combines TRBV29-1 with TRBJ1-2; 9 bases map to TRBD1. CDR3 size: 12 residues. Trimming cost V 4 bases and J 8 bases; bases outside gene matches: 5. Looked up from germline, CDR1 is SQVTM and CDR2 is ANQGSEA. CDR3 region: CSVGDRAYGYTF. The CDR3 bases are TGCAGCGTTGGGGACAGGGCGTACGGCTACACCTTC.

The chain recombines TRBV29-1 with TRBJ2-1; 10 bases match TRBD1. V lost 4 bases to trimming and J lost 7 bases; unmatched junction nucleotides: 10. Germline CDR1 reads SQVTM; CDR2 reads ANQGSEA. The CDR3 runs to 15 residues. The CDR3 sequence is CSVVDSGQGGNEQFF. CDR3 coding DNA: TGCAGCGTTGTCGATTCTGGACAGGGGGGGAATGAGCAGTTCTTC.

The gene calls are TRBV5-4 and TRBJ1-6; 7 bases line up with TRBD1. After removal of 3 bases from V and 0 bases from J, the junction contained 9 bases not matched to a gene. The CDR3 spans 18 residues. Germline-derived CDR1 and CDR2 are SGHNT and YYREEE (reference sequence). CDR3 in DNA: TGTGCCAGCAGCTCCCCTACAGGGGCGAGCTCCTATAATTCACCCCTCCACTTT. It yields the protein CASSSPTGASSYNSPLHF.

This clone was counted between two and nine times. The chain uses TRBV20-1 and TRBJ1-1; the match to TRBD1 covers 8 bases. After removal of 6 bases from V and 6 bases from J, the junction contained 3 bases not matched to a gene. The germline V gene encodes CDR1 DFQATT and CDR2 SNEGSKA (reference sequence). The CDR3 totals 11 residues. The CDR3 sequence is CSADREAEAFF. Here the CDR3 DNA reads TGCAGTGCGGACAGGGAGGCTGAAGCTTTCTTT.

V is TRBV4-1 and J is TRBJ2-7; 7 bases are a match to TRBD2. After removal of 1 base from V and 3 bases from J, the junction contained 6 bases not matched to a gene. Looked up from germline, CDR1 is MGHRA and CDR2 is YSYEKL. This CDR3 region has 15 residues. The CDR3 bases are TGCGCCAGCAGCCAAGTTACTAGCGAAAACTACGAGCAGTACTTC. Encoded protein: CASSQVTSENYEQYF.

This clone appeared a few times. V usage is TRBV30 and J usage is TRBJ2-7; perhaps TRBD2 as D (5 bases). The CDR3 is made up of 12 amino acids. Trimming left V 3 bases short and J 2 bases short, with 8 bases between. CDR1 and CDR2 from the germline V gene are GTSNPN and SVGIG (reference sequence). CDR3 DNA sequence: TGTGCCTGGAGCGACGGGGCCTACGAGCAGTACTTC. Its translation: CAWSDGAYEQYF.

This clone turned up a few times. This rearrangement joins TRBV30 to TRBJ2-7; 8 nucleotides line up with TRBD2. V lost 3 bases, J lost 2 bases, and 12 bases stayed unmatched. Germline V gene lookup returns CDR1 GTSNPN and CDR2 SVGIG (reference sequence). The CDR3 is made up of 16 amino acids. Here the CDR3 reads CAWSGGVSGSPYEQYF. CDR3 nucleotide sequence: TGTGCCTGGAGCGGGGGGGTATCAGGGAGTCCCTACGAGCAGTACTTC.

This chain connects TRBV10-3 to TRBJ1-3; no reliable D call. The CDR3 covers 12 residues. The germline gives CDR1 ENHRY, CDR2 SYGVKD. V was shortened by 6 bases and J by 3 bases, with 6 bases between the two germline ends. The CDR3 coding sequence is TGTGCCATCAGCGGTGTTGGAAACACCATATATTTT. Translated, it gives CAISGVGNTIYF.

The V gene is TRBV4-2, the J gene TRBJ2-7, with TRBD2 identical over 8 bases. V dropped 0 bases and J dropped 1; count of bases not matched to a gene: 5. The CDR3 length is 16 residues. Germline V gives CDR1 LGHNA, CDR2 YNFKEQ. CDR3 sequence reads: CASSQDPTSGSYEQYF. DNA for the CDR3: TGTGCCAGCAGCCAAGACCCCACTAGCGGATCCTACGAGCAGTACTTC.

The chain joins TRBV19 to TRBJ2-7; 8 nucleotides agree with TRBD1. Germline CDR1 and CDR2: LNHDA and SQIVND (reference sequence). The CDR3 has 15 residues. V gave up 3 bases and J gave up 2 bases; unmatched junction bases: 6. In nucleotides, the CDR3 is TGTGCCAGTAGTATGATGAAGGACAGGGCCTACGAGCAGTACTTC. It codes for CASSMMKDRAYEQYF. The entire variable domain, with the rest obtained from reference TRBV19 and TRBJ2-7, is as follows: DGGITQSPKYLFRKEGQNVTLSCEQNLNHDAMYWYRQDPGQGLRLIYYSQIVNDFQKGDIAEGYSVSREKKESFPLTVTSAQKNPTAFYLCASSMMKDRAYEQYFGPGTRLTVT.

The chain uses TRBV7-9 and TRBJ2-7; D is possibly TRBD2 (6 bases). The CDR3 covers 15 residues. Trimming removed 5 bases from V and 0 bases from J, with 14 bases in between. Looked up from germline, CDR1 is SEHNR and CDR2 is FQNEAQ (reference sequence). CDR3 region: CASSAGGISSYEQYF. CDR3 bases: TGTGCCAGCAGCGCAGGAGGGATTAGCTCCTACGAGCAGTACTTC.

The gene calls are TRBV4-1 and TRBJ1-1; D gene unclear. The CDR3 contains 15 residues. Germline CDR1 reads MGHRA; CDR2 reads YSYEKL. Trimming pared 0 bases from V and 0 bases from J, leaving 8 bases between. The chain's CDR3 is CASSQEWRLNTEAFF. The CDR3, as DNA: TGCGCCAGCAGCCAAGAGTGGAGGTTGAACACTGAAGCTTTCTTT.

The rearrangement uses TRBV6-6 and TRBJ2-7; 8 bases match TRBD2. The junction had 15 bases not matched to a gene; V was cut back by 5 bases and J by 3 bases. The CDR3 runs to 17 residues. The V gene's germline CDR1 is MNHNY and CDR2 SVGAGI (reference sequence). The CDR3 bases are TGTGCCAGCAGTCGTAAAAGCGGGGGTGTCCTGGGCTACGAGCAGTACTTC. This codes for CASSRKSGGVLGYEQYF.

DNA for the CDR3: TGTGCCAGCAGCGCGGGGACAGCAGGTAGAGCTTTCAGCTACACCTTC. Translated, it gives CASSAGTAGRAFSYTF. The chain carries TRBV5-4 and TRBJ1-2; 7 bases fit TRBD1. After removal of 4 bases from V and 9 bases from J, the junction contained 18 bases not matched to a gene. CDR1 and CDR2 from the germline V gene are SGHNT and YYREEE (reference sequence). CDR3 length: 16 residues.

This clone was detected once. The CDR3 protein is CASSYSGGGPAGELFF. The CDR3 nucleotides are TGTGCCAGCAGTTACTCTGGCGGGGGGCCTGCCGGGGAGCTGTTTTTT. This chain connects TRBV6-2 or TRBV6-3 to TRBJ2-2, with 8 positions matching TRBD2. The germline V gene has CDR1 MNHEY and CDR2 SVGEGT. This CDR3 comprises 16 residues. V gave up 0 bases and J gave up 6 bases; unmatched junction bases: 6.

The genes are TRBV15 and TRBJ2-7; possible D gene TRBD1, 6 bases. The V gene's germline CDR1 is LNHNV and CDR2 YYDKDF (reference sequence). The CDR3 spans 14 residues. V lost 0 bases, J lost 3 bases, and 9 bases lay in between. CDR3 region: CATSRDQGIYEQYF. The CDR3 coding sequence is TGTGCCACCAGCAGAGACCAGGGGATCTACGAGCAGTACTTC. The whole variable domain, remainder taken from reference TRBV15 and TRBJ2-7, is DAMVIQNPRYQVTQFGKPVTLSCSQTLNHNVMYWYQQKSSQAPKLLFHYYDKDFNNEADTPDNFQSRRPNTSFCFLDIRSPGLGDTAMYLCATSRDQGIYEQYFGPGTRLTVT.

V usage is TRBV6-5 and J usage is TRBJ2-1, with 7 bases matching TRBD2. The length of the CDR3 is 13 residues. Germline loops: CDR1 MNHEY, CDR2 SVGAGI. Unmatched junction bases numbered 10, after V lost 8 bases and J lost 9 bases. The CDR3 region is CASRRGVRTEQFF. DNA of the CDR3: TGTGCCAGCCGACGGGGGGTTCGGACTGAGCAGTTCTTC.

This clone was seen a single time. The CDR3 nucleotides read TGCGCCAGCAGCCAGAAGACCGGGCCAGGGGGAATTAATTCACCCCTCCACTTT. This encodes CASSQKTGPGGINSPLHF. The chain combines TRBV4-1 with TRBJ1-6; TRBD1 matches at 7 bases. There are 18 residues in the CDR3. The V gene end was trimmed by 3 bases and the J gene end by 6 bases; junction bases not matched to a gene: 14. CDR1 is MGHRA and CDR2 is YSYEKL in the germline V gene.

This chain links TRBV7-9 with TRBJ2-1; a possible D gene is TRBD1 (5 bases). The ends were cut back, 5 bases at V and 2 bases at J, with 16 bases in the middle. The CDR3 extends over 16 amino acids. The germline V gene encodes CDR1 SEHNR and CDR2 FQNEAQ (reference sequence). The CDR3 DNA is TGTGCCAGCAGCGTCCTGACAGTCACCGCCTACAATGAGCAGTTCTTC. Its protein product is CASSVLTVTAYNEQFF.

This rearrangement joins TRBV3-1 (or the pseudogene TRBV3-2) to TRBJ1-2; a possible D gene is TRBD1 (6 bases). V lost 0 bases and J lost 6, with 8 bases in between. CDR1 is LGHDT, CDR2 YNNKEL, per germline (reference sequence). The CDR3 consists of 13 residues. As DNA, the CDR3 is TGTGCCAGCAGCCAAGACGGGGGGCATGGCTACACCTTC. Residues: CASSQDGGHGYTF.